Listed below are T cell receptor beta chains from one sample, sequenced in a study of multiple sclerosis patients with progressive multifocal leukoencephalopathy. Sequenced by immunoSEQ multiplex PCR; TCRdb stores in-frame clones only, minus some. Among some 31,000 clones listed, approximately 91% were seen once. Sequencing used PBMCs. The receptor source for this set is a human donor with multiple sclerosis. Each CDR3 is given with its conserved first and last residue. D genes are given only for firm matches. Where a row states a size, it is once, few, many or the class of an expanded clone; other rows omit it.

TRBV21-1	NA	TRBJ2-7	11	NA	TGTGCCAGCAGCTTCGTCGACGAGCAGTACTTC	CASSFVDEQYF
TRBV6-5	NA	TRBJ2-7	15	TRBD1	TGTGCCAGCAGTTACCGGGGGACAGGGGGCTACGAGCAGTACTTC	CASSYRGTGGYEQYF
TRBV28	NA	TRBJ2-7	15	NA	TGTGCCAGCAGTTTACAACCCCGGCTATCTAACGAGCAGTACTTC	CASSLQPRLSNEQYF
TRBV2	NA	TRBJ2-3	12	NA	TGTGCCAGCAGTGAGGTGCGAGATACGCAGTATTTT	CASSEVRDTQYF
TRBV11-2	NA	TRBJ2-5	13	NA	TGTGCCAGCAGCACGGGGTACCAAGAGACCCAGTACTTC	CASSTGYQETQYF
TRBV5-4	NA	TRBJ2-1	16	TRBD2	TGTGCCAGCAGCTTGGAAGGCGGGAGTACGGTCAATGAGCAGTTCTTC	CASSLEGGSTVNEQFF
TRBV9	NA	TRBJ1-3	21	TRBD1	TGTGCCAGCAGCGGCCAGGGGGGACAGGGGGCCGATTGGGACTCTGGAAACACCATATATTTT	CASSGQGGQGADWDSGNTIYF
TRBV7-9	NA	TRBJ2-3	13	NA	TGTGCCAGCAGCCCACCCGGCCCAGATACGCAGTATTTT	CASSPPGPDTQYF
TRBV9	NA	TRBJ2-1	16	NA	TGTGCCAGCAGCGTAGCTCGCCTAGCCCCAGCTCATGAGCAGTTCTTC	CASSVARLAPAHEQFF
TRBV10-3	NA	TRBJ1-2	12	NA	TGTGCCAGCTCCGGGTCCAACTATGGCTACACCTTC	CASSGSNYGYTF
TRBV4-3	NA	TRBJ2-7	16	TRBD1	TGCGCCAGCAGCCAAGATGTGGACAGGGTAATTTACGAGCAGTACTTC	CASSQDVDRVIYEQYF
TRBV7-2	few	TRBJ2-7	12	NA	TGTGCCAGCAGCTTACAGGGCTACGAGCAGTACTTC	CASSLQGYEQYF
TRBV5-4	NA	TRBJ2-1	15	NA	TGTGCCAGCAGCGACGGGACACAGGGATACAATGAGCAGTTCTTC	CASSDGTQGYNEQFF
TRBV4-3	NA	TRBJ1-2	17	NA	TGCGCCAGCAGCCAAGATGAGACAGGTCAATTTCACTATGGCTACACCTTC	CASSQDETGQFHYGYTF
TRBV9	NA	TRBJ2-1	16	TRBD2	TGTGCCAGCAGCGTAGGAGGCGGGAGCACCTACAATGAGCAGTTCTTC	CASSVGGGSTYNEQFF
TRBV6-1	NA	TRBJ1-5	13	NA	TGTGCCAGCATGGGGGATAGCAATCAGCCCCAGCATTTT	CASMGDSNQPQHF
TRBV9	NA	TRBJ2-2	14	NA	TGTGCCAGCAGCCCCCAGCTCACCACCGGGGAGCTGTTTTTT	CASSPQLTTGELFF
TRBV19	NA	TRBJ2-3	18	TRBD2	TGTGCCAGTAGCGGGACTAGCGGGAGCGCCTGGGTAAGAGATACGCAGTATTTT	CASSGTSGSAWVRDTQYF
TRBV7-2	once	TRBJ2-3	16	TRBD2	TGTGCCAGCAGCTTATCGGGCGGGAGTTTAGCAGATACGCAGTATTTT	CASSLSGGSLADTQYF
TRBV7-2	once	TRBJ2-5	14	NA	TGTGCCAGCAGCTTAGGGGCAAACCAAGAGACCCAGTACTTC	CASSLGANQETQYF
TRBV7-6	NA	TRBJ2-1	12	NA	TGTGCCAGCAGCTTGTCGGCTAATGAGCAGTTCTTC	CASSLSANEQFF
TRBV29-1	once	TRBJ2-1	16	NA	TGCAGCCTCTCTCTAGGCGGGATCAGCTCCTACAATGAGCAGTTCTTC	CSLSLGGISSYNEQFF
TRBV7-2	NA	TRBJ2-4	16	TRBD1	TGTGCCAGCAGCTATGGGACAGGGGAGGGGGAAAACATTCAGTACTTC	CASSYGTGEGENIQYF